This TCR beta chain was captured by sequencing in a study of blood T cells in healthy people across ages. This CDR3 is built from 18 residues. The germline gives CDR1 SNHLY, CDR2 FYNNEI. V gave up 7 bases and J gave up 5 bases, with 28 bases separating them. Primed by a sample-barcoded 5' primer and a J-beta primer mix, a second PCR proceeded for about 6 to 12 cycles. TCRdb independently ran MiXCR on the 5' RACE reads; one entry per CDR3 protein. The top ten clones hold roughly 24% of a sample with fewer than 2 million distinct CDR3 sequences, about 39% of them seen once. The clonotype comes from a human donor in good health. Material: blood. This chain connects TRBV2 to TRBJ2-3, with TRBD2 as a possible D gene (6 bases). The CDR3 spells CASTESEIAAEGIDTQYF. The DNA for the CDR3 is TGTGCCAGCACCGAAAGTGAAATAGCGGCGGAGGGTATAGATACGCAGTATTTT.